This entry is about one T cell receptor beta chain. This entry belongs to a study of blood T cell repertoires in COVID-19. Study context: Samples of COVID-19 (acute and convalescent) were obtained from the United States, Italy and Spain. PBMCs, B-cell-depleted T cells, or T cells provided the cDNA or gDNA that made up the material.

The length of the CDR3 is 16 residues. V lost 1 base, J lost 4 bases, and 7 bases stayed unmatched. CDR1 is SSHAT, CDR2 FNYEAQ, per germline (reference sequence). This table comes from immunoSEQ multiplex PCR, and its TCRdb copy is limited to in-frame clones, with some not included. The profile shows 150,000 to 200,000 clones, around 85% of them singletons. V gene TRBV7-7 combines with J gene TRBJ2-5; TRBD2 aligns across 9 bases. This TCR derives from a man between 60 and 70 years old with acute or convalescent COVID-19. Sequencing input: peripheral blood. CDR3: CASSLDPAGGGETQYF. The DNA of the CDR3 is TGTGCCAGCAGCTTAGATCCAGCGGGAGGAGGAGAGACCCAGTACTTC.